This is a list of T cell receptor beta chains from one sample in a study of cytomegalovirus exposure and HLA in healthy donors. Profiled with immunoSEQ multiplex PCR; TCRdb holds only in-frame clones, not every one. Of about 43,000 clones in the sample, roughly half are singletons; the top ten hold roughly 6%. Material: PBMCs. Every receptor here comes from a man aged 55-75 years in good health and CMV-seronegative. CDR3s include the opening cysteine and the closing phenylalanine or tryptophan. A D gene is named only where the DNA matches it firmly. For some rows the clone size is stated as once, few or many, or as a class when expanded; others skip it.

cdr3_nt: TGTGCCAGCAGTTCGACAGGGGGCTCTTATCAGCCCCAGCATTTT
cdr3_aa: CASSSTGGSYQPQHF
d_call: TRBD1
j_call: TRBJ1-5
clone_size: few
v_call: TRBV6-5

cdr3_nt: TGCGCCAGCAGTGACTCCGGGTCCTCCTACGAGCAGTACTTC
cdr3_aa: CASSDSGSSYEQYF
d_call: .
j_call: TRBJ2-7
clone_size: .
v_call: TRBV10-1

cdr3_nt: TGTGCCAGCACCCCTCGACATAACACTGAAGCTTTCTTT
cdr3_aa: CASTPRHNTEAFF
d_call: .
j_call: TRBJ1-1
clone_size: .
v_call: TRBV7-2

cdr3_nt: TGTGCCAGCAGCTTAGGACGGCGGGAATCAGAGACCCAGTACTTC
cdr3_aa: CASSLGRRESETQYF
d_call: .
j_call: TRBJ2-5
clone_size: .
v_call: TRBV11-2

cdr3_nt: TGCGCCAGCAGTCAGGGGCCGAACACTGAAGCTTTCTTT
cdr3_aa: CASSQGPNTEAFF
d_call: .
j_call: TRBJ1-1
clone_size: .
v_call: TRBV5-1

cdr3_nt: TGTGCCAGCAGCTTTGTCCCTCTGGGAGGCTCTGGCTACACCTTC
cdr3_aa: CASSFVPLGGSGYTF
d_call: .
j_call: TRBJ1-2
clone_size: few
v_call: TRBV7-2

cdr3_nt: TGTGCCAGCTCACGGACAGGGGGGAATGAAAAACTGTTTTTT
cdr3_aa: CASSRTGGNEKLFF
d_call: TRBD1
j_call: TRBJ1-4
clone_size: .
v_call: TRBV18

cdr3_nt: TGCGCCAGCAGTGTCGGGACAGGAGGGACTGAAGCTTTCTTT
cdr3_aa: CASSVGTGGTEAFF
d_call: TRBD1
j_call: TRBJ1-1
clone_size: .
v_call: TRBV10-1

cdr3_nt: TGCGCCAGCAGCTTGGCGGTCGCAGCGGGAGGGCCTGGGAATGAGCAGTTCTTC
cdr3_aa: CASSLAVAAGGPGNEQFF
d_call: TRBD2
j_call: TRBJ2-1
clone_size: .
v_call: TRBV5-1

cdr3_nt: TGCGCCACCCAGGACAGGTTCCTGTCCGGTGAGCAGTTCTTC
cdr3_aa: CATQDRFLSGEQFF
d_call: TRBD1
j_call: TRBJ2-1
clone_size: .
v_call: TRBV5-1

cdr3_nt: TGTGCCAGCAGCTTAGGCGGGGCTTCTAATGAAAAACTGTTTTTT
cdr3_aa: CASSLGGASNEKLFF
d_call: .
j_call: TRBJ1-4
clone_size: few
v_call: TRBV7-2

cdr3_nt: TGTGCCTGGAGACACCTCCGGCACAGAGTCTATGGCTACACCTTC
cdr3_aa: CAWRHLRHRVYGYTF
d_call: .
j_call: TRBJ1-2
clone_size: .
v_call: TRBV30

cdr3_nt: TGTGCCAGCAGCTCGGCCGGGAGTCCAAGCCTTGGTGGCTACACCTTC
cdr3_aa: CASSSAGSPSLGGYTF
d_call: .
j_call: TRBJ1-2
clone_size: .
v_call: TRBV7-9

cdr3_nt: TGTGCCAGCTCACGAAGACAGGGCGACTATGGCTACACCTTC
cdr3_aa: CASSRRQGDYGYTF
d_call: TRBD1
j_call: TRBJ1-2
clone_size: .
v_call: TRBV18

cdr3_nt: TGTGCCAGCAGTAGCTGGACAGGGCAGTACTTC
cdr3_aa: CASSSWTGQYF
d_call: TRBD1
j_call: TRBJ2-7
clone_size: few
v_call: TRBV6-1

cdr3_nt: TGTGCCAGCTCCTTTCGGGACAGGGGGCTCTATCAGCCCCAGCATTTT
cdr3_aa: CASSFRDRGLYQPQHF
d_call: TRBD1
j_call: TRBJ1-5
clone_size: .
v_call: TRBV7-8

cdr3_nt: TGTGCCAGCAGCTTAGCTAGCGGGAGGGCCGATGAGCAGTTCTTC
cdr3_aa: CASSLASGRADEQFF
d_call: TRBD2
j_call: TRBJ2-1
clone_size: .
v_call: TRBV7-8

cdr3_nt: TGTGCCAGCAGCTTGCCAGGGGCCGGTGAGCAGTTCTTC
cdr3_aa: CASSLPGAGEQFF
d_call: .
j_call: TRBJ2-1
clone_size: .
v_call: TRBV5-6

cdr3_nt: TGTGCCAGTAGTACCCGGGACAGGGGGCGAACTGAAGCTTTCTTT
cdr3_aa: CASSTRDRGRTEAFF
d_call: TRBD1
j_call: TRBJ1-1
clone_size: .
v_call: TRBV19

cdr3_nt: TGTGCCAGCAGCATAACATCAGATACGCAGTATTTT
cdr3_aa: CASSITSDTQYF
d_call: .
j_call: TRBJ2-3
clone_size: .
v_call: TRBV5-6

cdr3_nt: TGTGCCAGCAGTTACACAGGCCCTAATACCAATGAAAAACTGTTTTTT
cdr3_aa: CASSYTGPNTNEKLFF
d_call: .
j_call: TRBJ1-4
clone_size: .
v_call: TRBV6-5

cdr3_nt: TGTGCCAGCAGCGTATCCGGGTCCTACAATGAGCAGTTCTTC
cdr3_aa: CASSVSGSYNEQFF
d_call: .
j_call: TRBJ2-1
clone_size: .
v_call: TRBV9

cdr3_nt: TGTGCCTGGAGTCCGAGGGACTCCTACGAGCAGTACTTC
cdr3_aa: CAWSPRDSYEQYF
d_call: .
j_call: TRBJ2-7
clone_size: .
v_call: TRBV30

cdr3_nt: TGTGCCACCTCCGGGGCAGGGGTTAATGAAGCTTTCTTT
cdr3_aa: CATSGAGVNEAFF
d_call: .
j_call: TRBJ1-1
clone_size: .
v_call: TRBV19